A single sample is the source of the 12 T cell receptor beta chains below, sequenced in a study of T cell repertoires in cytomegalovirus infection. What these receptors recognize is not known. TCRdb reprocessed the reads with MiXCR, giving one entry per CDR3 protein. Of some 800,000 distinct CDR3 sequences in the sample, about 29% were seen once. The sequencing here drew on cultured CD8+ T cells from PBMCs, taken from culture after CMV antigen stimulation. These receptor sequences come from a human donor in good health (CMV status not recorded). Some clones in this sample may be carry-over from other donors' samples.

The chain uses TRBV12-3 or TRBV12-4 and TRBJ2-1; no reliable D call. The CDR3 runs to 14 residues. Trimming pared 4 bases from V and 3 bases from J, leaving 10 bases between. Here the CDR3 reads CASSSLRIYNEQFF. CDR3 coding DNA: TGTGCCAGCAGTTCTCTCAGGATCTACAATGAGCAGTTCTTC.

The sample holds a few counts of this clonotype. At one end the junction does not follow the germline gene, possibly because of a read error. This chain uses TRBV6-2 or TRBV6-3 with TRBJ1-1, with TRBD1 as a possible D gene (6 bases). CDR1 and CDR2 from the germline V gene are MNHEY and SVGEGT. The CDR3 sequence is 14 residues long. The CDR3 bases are TGTGCCAGCAGTCACTCCAGGGGAGGCACTGAAGCTTTCTTT. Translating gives CASSHSRGGTEAFF.

CDR3 loop: CASRPDREYIETQYF. The DNA of the CDR3 is TGTGCCAGCAGACCCGACAGGGAGTATATAGAGACCCAGTACTTC. The chain couples TRBV6-6 to TRBJ2-5; 7 bases align to TRBD1. This CDR3 is built from 15 residues. From germline, CDR1 is MNHNY and CDR2 SVGAGI (reference sequence). The ends lost 6 bases at V and 4 bases at J; junction bases unmatched: 11.

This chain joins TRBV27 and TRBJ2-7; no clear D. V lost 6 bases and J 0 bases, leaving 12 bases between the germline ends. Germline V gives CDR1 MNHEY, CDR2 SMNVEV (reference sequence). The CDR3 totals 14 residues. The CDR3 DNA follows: TGTGCCAGCAGGGAATTGATGGGCTCCTACGAGCAGTACGTC. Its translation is CASRELMGSYEQYV.

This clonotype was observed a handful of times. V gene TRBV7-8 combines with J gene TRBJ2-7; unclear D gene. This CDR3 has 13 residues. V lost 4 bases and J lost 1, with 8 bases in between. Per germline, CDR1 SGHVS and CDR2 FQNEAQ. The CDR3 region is CASSSVKSYEQYV. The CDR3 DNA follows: TGTGCCAGCAGCTCAGTAAAATCCTACGAGCAGTACGTC.

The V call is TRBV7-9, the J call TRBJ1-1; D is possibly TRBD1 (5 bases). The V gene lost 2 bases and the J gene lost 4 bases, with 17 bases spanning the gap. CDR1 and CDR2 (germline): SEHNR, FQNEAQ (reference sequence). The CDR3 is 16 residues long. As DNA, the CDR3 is TGTGCCAGCAGCTTAACGACAAGTCTTGGGACCACTGAAGCTTTCTTT. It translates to CASSLTTSLGTTEAFF.

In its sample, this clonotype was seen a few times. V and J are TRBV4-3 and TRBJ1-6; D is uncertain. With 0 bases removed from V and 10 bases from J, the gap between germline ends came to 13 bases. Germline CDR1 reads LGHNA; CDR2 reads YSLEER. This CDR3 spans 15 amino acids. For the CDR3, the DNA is TGCGCCAGCAGCCAAGAGAGACTCGGGAGATCACCCCTCCACTTT. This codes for CASSQERLGRSPLHF.

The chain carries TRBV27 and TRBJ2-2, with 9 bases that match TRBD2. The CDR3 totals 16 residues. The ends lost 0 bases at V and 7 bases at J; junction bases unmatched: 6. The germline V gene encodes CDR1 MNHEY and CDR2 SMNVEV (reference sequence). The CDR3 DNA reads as TGTGCCAGCAGTTTATCTTCCAGCGGGGGGATCGGGGAGCTGTTTTTT. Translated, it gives CASSLSSSGGIGELFF.

The CDR3 is CSATVPRTGSTKNIQYF. CDR3 coding DNA: TGCAGTGCCACTGTACCGAGGACAGGCTCGACCAAAAACATTCAGTACTTC. V and J are TRBV20-1 and TRBJ2-4, with 7 bases identical to TRBD1. This CDR3 has 17 amino acids. Germline CDR1 and CDR2: DFQATT and SNEGSKA (reference sequence). The V and J ends lost 6 bases and 2 bases, in that order; junction bases with no gene match: 16.

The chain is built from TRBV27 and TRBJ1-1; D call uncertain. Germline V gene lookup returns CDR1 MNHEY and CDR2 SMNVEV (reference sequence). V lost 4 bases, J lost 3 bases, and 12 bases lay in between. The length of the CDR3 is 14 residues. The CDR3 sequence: CASSSLVGDTEAFF. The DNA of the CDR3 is TGTGCCAGCAGTTCCCTGGTGGGTGACACTGAAGCTTTCTTT.

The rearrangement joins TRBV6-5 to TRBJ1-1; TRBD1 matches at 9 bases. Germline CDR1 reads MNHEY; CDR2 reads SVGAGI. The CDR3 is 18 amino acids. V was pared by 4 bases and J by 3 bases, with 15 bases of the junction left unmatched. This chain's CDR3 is CASSSFAGTGTADTEAFF. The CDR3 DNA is TGTGCCAGCAGTTCCTTTGCGGGGACAGGGACCGCGGACACTGAAGCTTTCTTT.

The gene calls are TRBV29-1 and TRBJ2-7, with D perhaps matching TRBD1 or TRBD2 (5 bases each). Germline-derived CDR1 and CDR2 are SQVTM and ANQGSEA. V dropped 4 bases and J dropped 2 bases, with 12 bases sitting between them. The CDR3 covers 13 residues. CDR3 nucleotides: TGCAGCGTTGCGCCCGGGGCAGCCTACGAGCAGTACGTC. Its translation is CSVAPGAAYEQYV.